This TCR beta chain was recorded in a study of cytomegalovirus exposure and HLA in healthy donors. Study-level results: Later analysis identified a missense DCLRE1C variant that was linked to TCR beta V- and J-gene trimming. Some V segments (TRBV6-2 and TRBV6-3 among them) were excluded as indistinguishable. Evidence from a later analysis indicated that most CMV-associated TCR beta chains looked HLA-restricted. Three CMV-associated chains proved CMV antigen-specific in vitro.

This clone turned up a few times. The target antigen is unknown. CDR3 length equals 16 residues. V lost 3 bases and J lost 3, with 17 bases in between. The germline V gene has CDR1 SGHDT and CDR2 YYEEEE. With 60 Vbeta and 13 Jbeta primers, the PCR was carried out. Sequenced by immunoSEQ multiplex PCR; TCRdb stores in-frame clones only, minus some. The table has about 140,000 clones, 76% seen once. The receptor was derived from a man in his forties in good health and CMV-seronegative. The chain combines TRBV5-6 with TRBJ2-3; D possibly corresponds to TRBD2 (5 bases). The sample comprised PBMCs. This chain's CDR3 is CASSYLTSLFTDTQYF. CDR3 DNA: TGTGCCAGCAGCTATCTAACTAGTCTGTTTACAGATACGCAGTATTTT.